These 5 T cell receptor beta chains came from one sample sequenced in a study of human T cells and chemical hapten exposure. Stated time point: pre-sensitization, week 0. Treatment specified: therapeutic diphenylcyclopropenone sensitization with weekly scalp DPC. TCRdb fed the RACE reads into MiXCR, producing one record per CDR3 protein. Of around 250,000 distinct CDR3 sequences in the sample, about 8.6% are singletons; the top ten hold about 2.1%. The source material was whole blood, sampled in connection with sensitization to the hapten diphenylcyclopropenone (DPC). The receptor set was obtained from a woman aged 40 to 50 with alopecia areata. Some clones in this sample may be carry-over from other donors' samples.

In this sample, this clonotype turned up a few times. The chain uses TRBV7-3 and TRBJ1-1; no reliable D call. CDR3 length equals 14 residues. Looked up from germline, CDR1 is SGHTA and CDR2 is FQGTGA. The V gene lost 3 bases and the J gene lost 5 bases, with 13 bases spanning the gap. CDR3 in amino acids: CASSLASYGTEAFF. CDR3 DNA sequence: TGTGCCAGCAGCTTGGCGAGTTATGGGACTGAAGCTTTCTTT.

The CDR3 nucleotides are TGTGCCAGCAGCCAAGAACGGCACAGCTCTAACTATGGCTACACCTTC. It encodes CASSQERHSSNYGYTF. The J gene is TRBJ1-2, the V gene TRBV4-2; D is unclear. The CDR3 extends over 16 amino acids. Deletions cut 0 bases from V and 0 bases from J, with 11 bases between. Looked up from germline, CDR1 is LGHNA and CDR2 is YNFKEQ.

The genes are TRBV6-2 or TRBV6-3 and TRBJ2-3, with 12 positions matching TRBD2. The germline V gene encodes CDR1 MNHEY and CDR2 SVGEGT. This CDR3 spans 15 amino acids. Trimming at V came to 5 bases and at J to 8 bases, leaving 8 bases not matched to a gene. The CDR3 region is CASSPSGRAEGTQYF. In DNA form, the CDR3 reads TGTGCCAGCAGTCCTAGCGGGAGGGCCGAAGGTACGCAGTATTTT.

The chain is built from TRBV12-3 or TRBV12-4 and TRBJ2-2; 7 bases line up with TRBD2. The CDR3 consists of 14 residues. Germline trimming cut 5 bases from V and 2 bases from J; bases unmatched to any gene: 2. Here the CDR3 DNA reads TGTGCCAGCAGTAGGACTAGAAACACCGGGGAGCTGTTTTTT. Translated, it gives CASSRTRNTGELFF.

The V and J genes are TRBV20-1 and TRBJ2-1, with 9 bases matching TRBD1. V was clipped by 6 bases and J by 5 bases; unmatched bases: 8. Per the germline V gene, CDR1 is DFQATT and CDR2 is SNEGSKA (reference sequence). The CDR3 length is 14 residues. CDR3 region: CSAAPGQGNNEQFF. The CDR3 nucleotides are TGCAGTGCCGCACCGGGACAGGGCAACAATGAGCAGTTCTTC.